The 30 T cell receptor beta chains in this list originate from one sample, sequenced in a study of blood T cell repertoires in COVID-19. Libraries were prepared by immunoSEQ multiplex PCR; TCRdb keeps only in-frame clonotypes and omits some of them. Counted here are some 130,000 clones, nearly 70% occurring once; the ten biggest clones make up approximately 2%. The specimen sequenced was peripheral blood. The receptors come from a woman between 65 and 79 years old with acute or convalescent COVID-19.

The rearrangement joins TRBV2 to TRBJ1-5; D is possibly TRBD1 (5 bases). This CDR3 is 15 amino acids long. Trimming cost V 7 bases and J 2 bases, with 15 bases left between them. CDR1 SNHLY and CDR2 FYNNEI come from the germline V gene. The CDR3 loop reads CASNVNGGGNQPQHF. The CDR3 DNA is TGTGCCAGCAATGTCAATGGGGGGGGCAATCAGCCCCAGCATTTT. Full variable domain (missing parts from reference TRBV2 and TRBJ1-5): EPEVTQTPSHQVTQMGQEVILRCVPISNHLYFYWYRQILGQKVEFLVSFYNNEISEKSEIFDDQFSVERPDGSNFTLKIRSTKLEDSAMYFCASNVNGGGNQPQHFGDGTRLSIL.

The rearrangement links TRBV6-5 to TRBJ2-2, with a tentative D call TRBD1 (7 bases). The CDR3 contains 13 residues. V lost 7 bases and J 6 bases, leaving 12 bases between the germline ends. Germline lookup yields CDR1 MNHEY and CDR2 SVGAGI. CDR3 DNA: TGTGCCAGCAAGGAGGGGGCCGCCGGGGAGCTGTTTTTT. It translates to CASKEGAAGELFF.

The rearrangement uses TRBV2 and TRBJ1-6, with D possibly matching TRBD1 (6 bases). Germline CDR1 and CDR2: SNHLY and FYNNEI. Trimming shortened V by 7 bases and J by 9 bases, and 13 bases separated the two germline ends. The CDR3 consists of 13 residues. CDR3 nucleotide sequence: TGTGCCAGCACTTCGGACAGTGTTTCACCCCTCCACTTT. It codes for CASTSDSVSPLHF.

The count of this clone is one. This chain joins TRBV10-2 and TRBJ2-7; D ambiguous. V gave up 4 bases and J gave up 4 bases, with 5 bases separating them. The CDR3 runs 11 residues. Germline CDR1 is WSHSY and CDR2 is SAAADI. CDR3 coding DNA: TGCGCCAGCAGTGGTCTTTACGAGCAGTACTTC. Translating gives CASSGLYEQYF.

This clone was picked up a small number of times. V is TRBV7-2 and J is TRBJ2-1; 10 bases fit TRBD2. Germline V gene sequence: CDR1 SGHTA, CDR2 FQGNSA. The CDR3 sequence is 17 residues long. Unmatched junction bases numbered 3, after V lost 1 base and J lost 0 bases. The CDR3 loop is CASSLVPSGSSYNEQFF. The CDR3 DNA reads as TGTGCCAGCAGCTTAGTTCCTAGCGGGAGCTCCTACAATGAGCAGTTCTTC.

This clone was detected only once. The rearrangement joins TRBV19 to TRBJ2-1; TRBD2 agrees at 9 bases. Germline V gene lookup returns CDR1 LNHDA and CDR2 SQIVND (reference sequence). The CDR3 covers 16 residues. V shed 3 bases, J shed 2 bases, and the junction held 5 bases outside the gene matches. The chain's CDR3 is CASSILTSGTYNEQFF. As DNA, the CDR3 is TGTGCCAGTAGTATCCTGACTAGCGGAACCTACAATGAGCAGTTCTTC.

This chain uses TRBV18 with TRBJ1-3; D gene unclear. The V and J ends lost 5 bases and 0 bases respectively, with 17 bases between them. CDR1 KGHSH and CDR2 LQKENI come from the germline V gene. The CDR3 runs to 17 residues. CDR3 in DNA: TGTGCCAGCTCAAAGGAGGAACGTGCTAGCTCTGGAAACACCATATATTTT. Its translation is CASSKEERASSGNTIYF. The full variable domain, in which reference TRBV18 and TRBJ1-3 provide the parts outside the CDR3, is NAGVMQNPRHLVRRRGQEARLRCSPMKGHSHVYWYRQLPEEGLKFMVYLQKENIIDESGMPKERFSAEFPKEGPSILRIQQVVRGDSAAYFCASSKEERASSGNTIYFGEGSWLTVV.

This clone occurred a few times. V usage is TRBV27 and J usage is TRBJ1-4; no definite D call. From germline, CDR1 is MNHEY and CDR2 SMNVEV (reference sequence). The CDR3 is made up of 14 amino acids. Trimming removed 4 bases from V and 8 bases from J, with 14 bases in between. Written as DNA, the CDR3 is TGTGCCAGCAGTTCCACACGGGTAGGCGAAAAACTGTTTTTT. This sequence encodes CASSSTRVGEKLFF. Based on the CDR3 plus reference TRBV27 and TRBJ1-4, the full variable domain is EAQVTQNPRYLITVTGKKLTVTCSQNMNHEYMSWYRQDPGLGLRQIYYSMNVEVTDKGDVPEGYKVSRKEKRNFPLILESPSPNQTSLYFCASSSTRVGEKLFFGSGTQLSVL.

The chain recombines TRBV6-5 with TRBJ2-7; 9 nucleotides agree with TRBD1. The germline V gene has CDR1 MNHEY and CDR2 SVGAGI. V trimming: 2 bases; J trimming: 3 bases; junction bases outside the gene matches: 5. The CDR3 consists of 15 residues. CDR3 bases: TGTGCCAGCAGTTACCGGGACAGGGTGATCTACGAGCAGTACTTC. Encoded protein: CASSYRDRVIYEQYF.

This clone has a handful of counts. V usage is TRBV2 and J usage is TRBJ1-2; no clear D. The CDR3 runs 15 residues. V gave up 2 bases and J gave up 4 bases, with 14 bases separating them. The germline CDR1 and CDR2 sequences are SNHLY and FYNNEI. The CDR3 is CASSEWSESSYGYTF. Written as DNA, the CDR3 is TGTGCCAGCAGTGAATGGTCAGAATCCAGCTATGGCTACACCTTC.

In its sample, this clone was seen a few times. The chain links TRBV18 to TRBJ2-7, with a weak D call TRBD1 (5 bases). Germline V gene data show CDR1 as KGHSH and CDR2 as LQKENI. Trimming took 5 bases from V and 3 from J, leaving 8 bases between them. This CDR3 comprises 12 residues. This CDR3 is CASSTTDYEQYF. CDR3 sequence (DNA): TGTGCCAGCTCAACGACAGACTACGAGCAGTACTTC.

This clone turned up a few times. This chain joins TRBV19 and TRBJ2-7, with D tentatively TRBD2 (7 bases). Germline lookup yields CDR1 LNHDA and CDR2 SQIVND (reference sequence). The CDR3 extends over 14 amino acids. V was clipped by 4 bases and J by 2 bases, with 12 bases between them. The CDR3 is CASSNGGRTYEQYF. The DNA for the CDR3 is TGTGCCAGTAGTAACGGGGGGCGGACCTACGAGCAGTACTTC.

The chain links TRBV5-8 to TRBJ1-4; 8 nucleotides align to TRBD1. Germline V gives CDR1 SGHTS, CDR2 YDEGEE. The V segment lost 4 bases and the J segment 5 bases; nucleotides outside the gene matches: 4. The CDR3 contains 14 residues. The CDR3 DNA reads as TGTGCCAGCAGCCTGACAGGGGACAATGAAAAACTGTTTTTT. Its protein product is CASSLTGDNEKLFF.

The chain has TRBV3-1 (or the pseudogene TRBV3-2) and TRBJ1-1; 10 nucleotides line up with TRBD1. This CDR3 is 13 amino acids long. Germline V gives CDR1 LGHDT, CDR2 YNNKEL (reference sequence). V dropped 4 bases and J dropped 10; count of bases not matched to a gene: 6. CDR3 region: CASSPRTGGGAFF. The CDR3 coding sequence is TGTGCCAGCAGCCCCCGGACAGGGGGGGGAGCTTTCTTT.

The V gene is TRBV5-1, the J gene TRBJ2-7; no reliable D call. CDR1 is SGHRS, CDR2 YFSETQ, per germline. V shed 0 bases and J shed 5 bases, with 12 bases lying between them. The CDR3 consists of 14 residues. The CDR3 region is CASSLAPPSDEQYF. The CDR3 nucleotides are TGCGCCAGCAGCTTGGCACCCCCCAGCGACGAGCAGTACTTC.

This sequence joins TRBV28 and TRBJ2-5; 11 positions match TRBD1. The trim removed 6 bases at V and 5 bases at J, leaving 8 bases unmatched. The V gene's germline CDR1 is MDHEN and CDR2 SYDVKM. The CDR3 totals 15 residues. CDR3 residues: CASRGTGGIFETQYF. The CDR3 DNA is TGTGCCAGCAGGGGGACAGGGGGAATTTTTGAGACCCAGTACTTC. Full variable domain (missing parts from reference TRBV28 and TRBJ2-5): DVKVTQSSRYLVKRTGEKVFLECVQDMDHENMFWYRQDPGLGLRLIYFSYDVKMKEKGDIPEGYSVSREKKERFSLILESASTNQTSMYLCASRGTGGIFETQYFGPGTRLLVL.

The chain has TRBV3-1 (or the pseudogene TRBV3-2) and TRBJ2-7; 10 positions agree with TRBD2. This CDR3 contains 15 residues. Germline V gene data show CDR1 as LGHDT and CDR2 as YNNKEL (reference sequence). V shed 6 bases and J 6 bases; nucleotides not matched to a gene: 11. The CDR3 DNA reads TGTGCCAGCAGGAGAGCGGGAGGGCCCCCAACCGAGCAGTACTTC. Protein product: CASRRAGGPPTEQYF.

The chain links TRBV25-1 to TRBJ2-1; D is undetermined. This CDR3 has 11 amino acids. Germline V gives CDR1 MGHDK, CDR2 SYGVNS. Trimming removed 8 bases from V and 6 bases from J, with 8 bases in between. The CDR3 sequence is CASSRSNEQFF. The CDR3, as DNA: TGTGCCAGCTCCAGGTCCAATGAGCAGTTCTTC.

The table lists this clone with a few counts. The rearrangement joins TRBV2 to TRBJ1-1; TRBD1 aligns across 7 bases. The CDR3 has 13 residues. Trimming cost V 8 bases and J 7 bases; bases outside gene matches: 10. The germline V gene has CDR1 SNHLY and CDR2 FYNNEI. In nucleotides, the CDR3 is TGTGCCAGCCGCCTGGCCTACAGGGGTGAAGCTTTCTTT. This gives the protein CASRLAYRGEAFF.

J is TRBJ1-1 and V is TRBV7-8, with 8 positions matching TRBD1. V shed 5 bases, J shed 1 base, and the junction held 9 bases outside the gene matches. This CDR3 region has 16 residues. Germline V gives CDR1 SGHVS, CDR2 FQNEAQ. The CDR3 coding sequence is TGTGCCAGCAGCCCGAGGACAGGGCAGGGGAACACTGAAGCTTTCTTT. Amino acids: CASSPRTGQGNTEAFF.

The chain carries TRBV12-3 or TRBV12-4 and TRBJ1-1; 9 bases agree with TRBD1. CDR3 length: 13 residues. Trimming at V came to 6 bases and at J to 5 bases, leaving 4 bases not matched to a gene. Here the CDR3 DNA reads TGTGCCAGCAGGACCGGGACAGGGACTGAAGCTTTCTTT. Translation: CASRTGTGTEAFF.

This clone was counted a few times. V and J are TRBV7-8 and TRBJ2-7; D uncertain. This CDR3 has 12 residues. V lost 4 bases and J 2 bases, leaving 6 bases between the germline ends. Germline V gene sequence: CDR1 SGHVS, CDR2 FQNEAQ. CDR3 sequence reads: CASSSHPYEQYF. The CDR3 region has the DNA TGTGCCAGCAGCTCCCATCCCTACGAGCAGTACTTC.

The V and J genes are TRBV6-5 and TRBJ1-1; TRBD1 is a possible D gene (6 bases). V lost 0 bases and J 1 base, leaving 9 bases between the germline ends. The V gene's germline CDR1 is MNHEY and CDR2 SVGAGI. The CDR3 runs to 15 residues. The DNA for the CDR3 is TGTGCCAGCAGTTACTCGGGACACTGGAACACTGAAGCTTTCTTT. Encoded protein: CASSYSGHWNTEAFF.

The rearrangement uses TRBV25-1 and TRBJ2-3; 9 nucleotides line up with TRBD1. V gave up 3 bases and J gave up 3 bases; unmatched junction bases: 7. CDR3 length equals 16 residues. CDR1 and CDR2 from the germline V gene are MGHDK and SYGVNS. CDR3 in amino acids: CASSEDRQGVTDTQYF. In nucleotides, the CDR3 is TGTGCCAGCAGTGAGGACCGACAGGGGGTGACAGATACGCAGTATTTT.

The chain has TRBV18 and TRBJ2-5; D is possibly TRBD1 (5 bases). The V end was cut by 2 bases, the J end by 1 base, with 14 bases between. CDR1 KGHSH and CDR2 LQKENI come from the germline V gene. This CDR3 comprises 16 residues. The CDR3 nucleotides read TGTGCCAGCTCACCAGGGGCGCGAACCCCCCAAGAGACCCAGTACTTC. Protein sequence: CASSPGARTPQETQYF.

In DNA, the CDR3 is TGTGCCAGCAGCCACTTAGACTATGGCTACACCTTC. Protein product: CASSHLDYGYTF. This chain connects TRBV11-2 to TRBJ1-2, with D hard to call. Germline loops: CDR1 SGHAT, CDR2 FQNNGV. CDR3 length equals 12 residues. V dropped 5 bases and J dropped 3 bases, with 7 bases sitting between them.

The gene calls are TRBV5-5 and TRBJ2-1; possibly TRBD2 for D (5 bases). V was cut by 0 bases and J by 0 bases, with 10 bases left in between. Germline V gene sequence: CDR1 SGHKS, CDR2 YYEKEE (reference sequence). This CDR3 comprises 16 residues. The CDR3 loop reads CASSLAGGRSYNEQFF. CDR3 sequence (DNA): TGTGCCAGCAGCTTGGCTGGCGGGCGCTCCTACAATGAGCAGTTCTTC.

This CDR3 is CASSSSGQGRGGYTF. The CDR3 region has the DNA TGTGCCAGCAGTTCCAGCGGGCAGGGGAGGGGTGGCTACACCTTC. The genes are TRBV6-1 and TRBJ1-2; tentatively, D is TRBD1 (6 bases). Per the germline V gene, CDR1 is MNHNS and CDR2 is SASEGT. CDR3 size: 15 residues. Trimming removed 5 bases from V and 7 bases from J, with 20 bases in between.

Notes on this clone: One end of the junction fails to match germline, which may point to a read error. The chain joins TRBV7-2 to TRBJ2-1; D might be TRBD2 (5 bases). Per germline, CDR1 SGHTA and CDR2 FQGNSA. The CDR3 length is 16 residues. The CDR3 region has the DNA TGTGCCAGCACCTTAACGGTTGCGGGCGCCTACAATGAGCAGTTCTTC. Translation gives CASTLTVAGAYNEQFF.

The J gene is TRBJ1-5, the V gene TRBV7-2, with D unclear. The length of the CDR3 is 17 residues. V lost 2 bases to trimming and J lost 0 bases, with 14 bases between them. Germline assignment: CDR1 SGHTA and CDR2 FQGNSA. CDR3 in DNA: TGTGCCAGCAGCTTAAGTAGCAGCACTTATAGCAATCAGCCCCAGCATTTT. Amino acids: CASSLSSSTYSNQPQHF.